This is a list of T cell receptor beta chains from one sample in a study of T-cell memory formation after mild COVID-19. Via MiXCR, TCRdb re-called the 5' RACE reads, giving one row per CDR3 protein. The sample contains more than 100,000 distinct CDR3 sequences, approximately 5.9% of which appear only once. What was sequenced was PBMCs or a T cell subset sorted from them (not recorded which). The receptor set was obtained from an adult woman who had mild COVID-19 (a few samples of this study predate the infection). Cell type and time point are not known. CDR3s include the opening cysteine and the closing phenylalanine or tryptophan. A D gene is named only where the DNA matches it firmly. The size of a clone is reported for some rows only, either as once, few or many, or as a class for expanded clones.

CDR3 DNA,CDR3 protein,J gene,D gene,clone size,V gene
TGTGCCATCAGTGATGGCTCCTACGAGCAGTACTTC,CAISDGSYEQYF,TRBJ2-7,.,.,TRBV10-3
TGTGCCATCAGTGAGAGGGGTAGCACAGATACGCAGTATTTT,CAISERGSTDTQYF,TRBJ2-3,.,.,TRBV10-3
TGCGCCAGCAGCTTGCACGGTCAAGAGACCCAGTACTTC,CASSLHGQETQYF,TRBJ2-5,.,few,TRBV5-1
TGTGCCAGCAGCCAAGGGTTTAGGCGAGACTCCTATGGCTACACCTTC,CASSQGFRRDSYGYTF,TRBJ1-2,.,many,TRBV3-1
TGTGCCAGCAGTTTAACCGGCCGGAGCCAAGAGACCCAGTACTTC,CASSLTGRSQETQYF,TRBJ2-5,.,many,TRBV27
TGCGCCAGCAGCCCGACAGAAGAGACCCAGTACTTC,CASSPTEETQYF,TRBJ2-5,.,many,TRBV5-1
TGTGCCAGCCAGAAAGGGGGAGATACGCAGTATTTT,CASQKGGDTQYF,TRBJ2-3,.,many,TRBV2
TGTGCCAGCAATCTGGGGGGCGGGGAGCTGTTTTTT,CASNLGGGELFF,TRBJ2-2,.,many,TRBV12-3/TRBV12-4
TGTGCCAGCAGTATGTCGCGGACAGCTAACTATGGCTACACCTTC,CASSMSRTANYGYTF,TRBJ1-2,.,.,TRBV6-5
TGCGCCAGCAGCAGAGGGCTAGCGGGGGCATACAATGAGCAGTTCTTC,CASSRGLAGAYNEQFF,TRBJ2-1,TRBD2,few,TRBV4-1
TGCGCCAGCAGCCAATTTCCCGGGGAGCTGTTTTTT,CASSQFPGELFF,TRBJ2-2,.,many,TRBV4-1
TGCGCCAGCAGCTTGCGGACTAGCAGGAGCTCCTACAATGAGCAGTTCTTC,CASSLRTSRSSYNEQFF,TRBJ2-1,TRBD2,few,TRBV5-1
TGCAGTGCTAGACAACCAGGGACAGGGGTTCGGAGTAGTGGCTACACCTTC,CSARQPGTGVRSSGYTF,TRBJ1-2,TRBD1,.,TRBV20-1
TGCGCCAGCAGGGAGCTGCAAGAGACCCAGTACTTC,CASRELQETQYF,TRBJ2-5,.,many,TRBV5-1
TGTGCCAGCAGCGTCGGTAAGGGGCCTTACAATGAGCAGTTCTTC,CASSVGKGPYNEQFF,TRBJ2-1,.,many,TRBV9
TGTGCCAGCAGCATACTGCAAGAAGACTACGAGCAGTACTTC,CASSILQEDYEQYF,TRBJ2-7,.,many,TRBV5-4
TGTGCCAGCAGTGGGCAGGGGAGGGGCACCGGGGAGCTGTTTTTT,CASSGQGRGTGELFF,TRBJ2-2,.,few,TRBV7-6
TGTGCCAGCAGCTTATCGCGGGCCTTGAACACTGAAGCTTTCTTT,CASSLSRALNTEAFF,TRBJ1-1,.,many,TRBV7-8
TGTGCCAGCAGCCCCCAGGGTCGCCTAGCCAAAAACATTCAGTACTTC,CASSPQGRLAKNIQYF,TRBJ2-4,.,.,TRBV7-2
TGTGCCAGCAAGGACTTATCAACCTACGAGCAGTACTTC,CASKDLSTYEQYF,TRBJ2-7,.,few,TRBV12-3/TRBV12-4
TGCGCCAGCAGCTTGGACAGAGCTAACTATGGCTACACCTTC,CASSLDRANYGYTF,TRBJ1-2,.,many,TRBV5-1
TGTGCCAGCAGCTTAAGTGGGACTAGACTTAATGAGCAGTTCTTC,CASSLSGTRLNEQFF,TRBJ2-1,TRBD2,many,TRBV7-3
TGTGCCACCCAGAAGGGCAGCTCTGGAAACACCATATATTTT,CATQKGSSGNTIYF,TRBJ1-3,.,few,TRBV24-1
TGTGCCAGCAGCCAAAGCCCGGGTGCAACTAATGAAAAACTGTTTTTT,CASSQSPGATNEKLFF,TRBJ1-4,.,.,TRBV3-1
TGTGCCAGCAGCGTAACCGGGACAGTTAATGAAAAACTGTTTTTT,CASSVTGTVNEKLFF,TRBJ1-4,TRBD1,.,TRBV9
TGTGCCAGCAGCCAAGACGCCACAGGGATAGGTGGCTACACCTTC,CASSQDATGIGGYTF,TRBJ1-2,.,few,TRBV3-1